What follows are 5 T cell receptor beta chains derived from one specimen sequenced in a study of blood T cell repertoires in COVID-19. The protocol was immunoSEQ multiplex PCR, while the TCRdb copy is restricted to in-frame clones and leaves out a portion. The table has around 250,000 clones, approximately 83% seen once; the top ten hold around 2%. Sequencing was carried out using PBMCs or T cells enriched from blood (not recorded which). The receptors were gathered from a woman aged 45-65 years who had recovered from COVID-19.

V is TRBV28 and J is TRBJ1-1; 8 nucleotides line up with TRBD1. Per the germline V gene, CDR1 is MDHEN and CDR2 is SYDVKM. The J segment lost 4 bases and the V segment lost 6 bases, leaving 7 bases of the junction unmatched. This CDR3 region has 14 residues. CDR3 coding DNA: TGTGCCAGCAGACGTGACAGGGGCGGCACTGAAGCTTTCTTT. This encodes CASRRDRGGTEAFF.

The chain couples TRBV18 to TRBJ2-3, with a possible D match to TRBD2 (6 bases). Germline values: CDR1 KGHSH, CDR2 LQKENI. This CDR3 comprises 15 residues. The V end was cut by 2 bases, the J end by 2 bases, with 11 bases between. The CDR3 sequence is CASSPRRGLTDTQYF. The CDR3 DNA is TGTGCCAGCTCACCAAGGCGGGGCCTCACAGATACGCAGTATTTT.

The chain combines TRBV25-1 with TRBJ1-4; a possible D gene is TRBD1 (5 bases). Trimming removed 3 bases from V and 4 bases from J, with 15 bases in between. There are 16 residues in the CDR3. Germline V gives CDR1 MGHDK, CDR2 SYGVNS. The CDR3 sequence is CASSDRRGPGNEKLFF. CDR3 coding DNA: TGTGCCAGCAGTGATCGAAGGGGTCCGGGTAATGAAAAACTGTTTTTT.

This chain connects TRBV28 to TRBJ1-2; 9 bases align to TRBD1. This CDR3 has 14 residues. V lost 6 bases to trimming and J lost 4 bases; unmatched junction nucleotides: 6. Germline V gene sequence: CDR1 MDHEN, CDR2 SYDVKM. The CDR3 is CASSRDRALYGYTF. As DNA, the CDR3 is TGTGCCAGCAGCCGGGACAGGGCGCTCTATGGCTACACCTTC.

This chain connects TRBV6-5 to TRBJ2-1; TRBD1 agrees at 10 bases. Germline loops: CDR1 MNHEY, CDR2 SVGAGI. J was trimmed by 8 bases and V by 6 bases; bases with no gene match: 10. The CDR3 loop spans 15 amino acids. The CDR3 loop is CASRRSGTGVYEQFF. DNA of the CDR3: TGTGCCAGCAGACGGTCTGGGACAGGGGTATATGAGCAGTTCTTC.